The text below deals with one TCR beta chain. Its antigen is unknown. These data come from a study of T cells in localized non-small cell lung cancer. Assay used: immunoSEQ multiplex PCR; TCRdb lists only in-frame clones, some missing. The sample carries 45,000 to 65,000 clones, around 82% recorded once. V lost 0 bases and J lost 7; bases outside the gene matches: 14. The CDR3 contains 17 residues. Germline assignment: CDR1 MGHRA and CDR2 YSYEKL. General study findings and limits: Uninvolved adjacent lung, not tumor, had the highest T cell clonality.

V usage is TRBV4-1 and J usage is TRBJ1-2; 7 nucleotides agree with TRBD1. The sequenced sample was PBMCs, obtained before any cancer treatment. This receptor was identified in a woman between 35 and 70 years old with stage II lung adenocarcinoma. The CDR3 region has the DNA TGCGCCAGCAGCCAAGACACAGGGGCCTCGGCTTGGAGTGGCTACACCTTC. Translated: CASSQDTGASAWSGYTF.